The clone carrying this T cell receptor (beta chain) showed up just a few times. Its target is unknown. TCRdb keeps only in-frame clones here, not all; method: immunoSEQ multiplex PCR. The sample lists 2.3 million or so clones; over 90% were seen once. These data come from a study of shared clonotypes between healthy human individuals. Overall study findings and caveats: Richness estimates generally favored naive over memory subsets.

Germline CDR1 and CDR2: MGHRA and YSYEKL. With 0 bases removed from V and 7 bases from J, the gap between germline ends came to 15 bases. The CDR3 spans 15 residues. V and J are TRBV4-1 and TRBJ1-2; a possible D gene is TRBD1 (5 bases). The TCR was taken from a young man in good health. Some clones in this sample may be carry-over from other donors' samples. Specimen: naive CD4+ T cells from PBMCs. As for subset: CD45RA+ positively selected. CDR3 coding DNA: TGCGCCAGCAGCCAAGAAGGATCGGCCGGGGCTGGCTACACCTTC. This translates into CASSQEGSAGAGYTF.